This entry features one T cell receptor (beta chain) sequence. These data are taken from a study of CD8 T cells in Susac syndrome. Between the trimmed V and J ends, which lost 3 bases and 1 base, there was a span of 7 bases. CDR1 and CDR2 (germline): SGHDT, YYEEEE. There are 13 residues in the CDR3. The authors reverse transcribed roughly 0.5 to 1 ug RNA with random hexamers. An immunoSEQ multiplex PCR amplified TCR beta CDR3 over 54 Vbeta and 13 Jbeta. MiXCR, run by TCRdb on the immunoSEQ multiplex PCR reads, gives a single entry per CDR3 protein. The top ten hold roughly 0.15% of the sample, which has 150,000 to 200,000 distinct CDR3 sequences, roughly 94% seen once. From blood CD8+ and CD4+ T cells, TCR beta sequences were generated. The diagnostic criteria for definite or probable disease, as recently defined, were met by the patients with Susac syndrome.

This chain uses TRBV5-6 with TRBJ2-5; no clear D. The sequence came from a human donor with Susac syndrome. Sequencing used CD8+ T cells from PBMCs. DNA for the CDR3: TGTGCCAGCAGCTCGTCTACCCAAGAGACCCAGTACTTC. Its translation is CASSSSTQETQYF. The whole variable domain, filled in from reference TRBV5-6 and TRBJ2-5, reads DAGVTQSPTHLIKTRGQQVTLRCSPKSGHDTVSWYQQALGQGPQFIFQYYEEEERQRGNFPDRFSGHQFPNYSSELNVNALLLGDSALYLCASSSSTQETQYFGPGTRLLVL.